This TCR beta chain is from a study of OX40 agonist ivuxolimab in advanced cancers. The wider study: Patients undergoing dose escalation presented with hepatocellular carcinoma, melanoma, renal cell or head and neck cancer. General study points: Among T cells, CD8+ cells averaged more expanded clones than CD4+ cells. Normalized expansion of T-cell clones was also low for some nonresponders. In the 0.1-3.0 mg/kg groups, partial responders showed among the lowest expansion.

Germline V gene lookup returns CDR1 GTSNPN and CDR2 SVGIG (reference sequence). This CDR3 is built from 14 residues. V was pared by 0 bases and J by 2 bases, with 11 bases between. A note on this clone: The antigen is not known.

Here immunoSEQ multiplex PCR was the method, and the copy in TCRdb shows in-frame clones only, minus some. The sample yields about 61,000 clones, 82% seen once. This clonotype originated in an adult with an advanced solid tumor such as melanoma, head and neck, liver or kidney cancer. Sequenced material: CD4+ or CD8+ T cells sorted from blood, taken in a trial of the OX40 agonist ivuxolimab. This chain uses TRBV30 with TRBJ2-7, with D tentatively TRBD1 or TRBD2 (5 bases each). The CDR3 coding sequence is TGTGCCTGGAGTGTATGGGACGGGACCTACGAGCAGTACTTC. It codes for CAWSVWDGTYEQYF.